This T cell receptor (beta chain) was recovered during a study of cytomegalovirus exposure and HLA in healthy donors. As for the study in general: Earlier findings included approximately 120 million unique TCR beta sequences obtained from about 179 million T cells. Study-wide results and caveats: The majority of TCR sequences were rare, yet some public TCRs appeared in many donors.

Concerning this clone: The antigen is unknown.

The PCR ran on 60 Vbeta and 13 Jbeta primers. Assay: immunoSEQ multiplex PCR; the TCRdb copy retains only in-frame clones and omits some. The repertoire includes fewer than 65,000 clones, about 72% of them detected once, and approximately 3.3% sits in the top ten. The sample consisted of PBMCs. This sequence was found in a woman aged 40 to 50 in good health and CMV-seropositive.

This CDR3 reads CASSPKETQYF. The CDR3 DNA reads as TGTGCCAGCAGTCCAAAAGAGACCCAGTACTTC. The genes are TRBV6-6 and TRBJ2-5; D remains unclear. Germline CDR1 reads MNHNY; CDR2 reads SVGAGI (reference sequence). The ends were cut back, 5 bases at V and 3 bases at J, with 4 bases in the middle. CDR3 size: 11 residues.